A single sample gave rise to the 12 T cell receptor beta chains below, sequenced in a study of T cell responses to AZD1222 COVID-19 vaccine. The method was immunoSEQ multiplex PCR; TCRdb's version includes in-frame clones alone and lacks a portion of them. This sample carries 140,000 to 150,000 clones, roughly nine tenths of them seen once, and the ten largest clones take 3.8%. The material was peripheral blood, obtained 28 days after the second AZD1222 dose. These receptors were obtained from an adult who received the AZD1222 COVID-19 vaccine.

J is TRBJ1-6 and V is TRBV6-5; D is ambiguous. The V end was cut by 5 bases, the J end by 5 bases, with 13 bases between. The CDR3 spans 15 residues. Germline-derived CDR1 and CDR2 are MNHEY and SVGAGI. CDR3 residues: CASSPRPRDNSPLHF. The CDR3 bases are TGTGCCAGCAGTCCGCGGCCCCGAGATAATTCACCCCTCCACTTT.

This chain connects TRBV6-5 to TRBJ1-3; D unresolved. CDR1 and CDR2 (germline): MNHEY, SVGAGI. The CDR3 has 15 amino acids. V was clipped by 6 bases and J by 0 bases, with 12 bases between them. The CDR3 coding sequence is TGTGCCAGCAGCCTCAACCGGGACTCTGGAAACACCATATATTTT. Its translation: CASSLNRDSGNTIYF.

The gene calls are TRBV6-6 and TRBJ2-5, with 7 bases that match TRBD2. V lost 2 bases to trimming and J lost 2 bases; unmatched junction nucleotides: 2. From germline, CDR1 is MNHNY and CDR2 SVGAGI (reference sequence). This CDR3 is 14 amino acids long. The CDR3 nucleotides read TGTGCCAGCAGTTACGGGGGACTACAAGAGACCCAGTACTTC. Translated: CASSYGGLQETQYF.

V usage is TRBV11-3 and J usage is TRBJ2-1; no definite D call. Germline CDR1 reads SGHNT; CDR2 reads YENEEA. Trimming stripped 2 bases from V and 0 bases from J, with 20 bases between. There are 19 residues in the CDR3. CDR3 DNA sequence: TGTGCCAGCAGCTTAAGTCTTAGGGCACCCGGTTTCTCCTACAATGAGCAGTTCTTC. Translated, it gives CASSLSLRAPGFSYNEQFF.

V gene TRBV6-5 combines with J gene TRBJ1-3; D gene unclear. The germline V gene encodes CDR1 MNHEY and CDR2 SVGAGI. The germline V and J ends were trimmed by 6 bases and 0 bases, with 9 bases remaining between them. The length of the CDR3 is 14 residues. The chain's CDR3 is CASRGFLSGNTIYF. CDR3 nucleotide sequence: TGTGCCAGCAGAGGATTCCTCTCTGGAAACACCATATATTTT.

This chain joins TRBV7-2 and TRBJ2-1; D unresolved. V was shortened by 0 bases and J by 0 bases, with 15 bases between the two germline ends. CDR1 is SGHTA, CDR2 FQGNSA, per germline. This CDR3 spans 18 amino acids. The CDR3 sequence: CASSLAPQRVGSYNEQFF. CDR3 sequence (DNA): TGTGCCAGCAGCTTAGCGCCTCAACGGGTGGGCTCCTACAATGAGCAGTTCTTC.

The chain is built from TRBV2 and TRBJ2-2, with TRBD2 matching 8 bases. Germline V lookup: CDR1 SNHLY, CDR2 FYNNEI. The length of the CDR3 is 15 residues. V shed 1 base, J shed 4 bases, and the junction held 2 bases outside the gene matches. DNA of the CDR3: TGTGCCAGCAGTGAAGTCCGGGGGGGCACCGGGGAGCTGTTTTTT. Its translation: CASSEVRGGTGELFF.

The chain links TRBV29-1 to TRBJ1-2; D gene unclear. The length of the CDR3 is 14 residues. V was trimmed by 6 bases and J by 5 bases, leaving 19 bases between them. CDR1 is SQVTM and CDR2 is ANQGSEA in the germline V gene. The CDR3 protein is CSVEIGNYGYGYTF. CDR3 bases: TGCAGCGTCGAAATCGGTAATTACGGATATGGCTACACCTTC.

The chain is built from TRBV27 and TRBJ1-1; TRBD1 is a possible D gene (6 bases). The V gene's germline CDR1 is MNHEY and CDR2 SMNVEV (reference sequence). There are 15 residues in the CDR3. V lost 3 bases and J lost 1, with 12 bases in between. The CDR3 coding sequence is TGTGCCAGCAGTTTTTACAGGGTACAGAACACTGAAGCTTTCTTT. This encodes CASSFYRVQNTEAFF.

CDR3 nucleotide sequence: TGTGCCAGCAGCCAAGAAACCTTATTAGAAACGGGAAACACCATATATTTT. It is translated as CASSQETLLETGNTIYF. The chain uses TRBV14 and TRBJ1-3; D not resolved. The germline gives CDR1 SGHDN, CDR2 FVKESK. The CDR3 is made up of 17 amino acids. Between the trimmed V and J ends, which lost 0 bases and 4 bases, there was a span of 16 bases.

In the case of this clone: At the DNA level, this CDR3 is encoded by other sequences in the same sample as well. V is TRBV7-9 and J is TRBJ2-2, with D perhaps matching TRBD1 (6 bases). V lost 6 bases to trimming and J lost 6 bases, with 17 bases between them. Looked up from germline, CDR1 is SEHNR and CDR2 is FQNEAQ (reference sequence). The CDR3 is 15 residues long. The CDR3 spells CASRPTGPGAGELFF. The CDR3 nucleotides are TGTGCCAGCAGACCTACAGGGCCCGGGGCCGGGGAGCTGTTTTTT.

This clone has only one observation. The CDR3, as DNA: TGTGCTAGTGCCTTAGCGGGGGGCACAGATACGCAGTATTTT. Encoded protein: CASALAGGTDTQYF. The chain uses TRBV12-5 and TRBJ2-3; the match to TRBD2 covers 9 bases. Germline trimming cut 7 bases from V and 1 base from J; bases unmatched to any gene: 3. Germline CDR1 and CDR2: LGHNT and FRNRAP. The CDR3 length is 14 residues.